The 17 T cell receptor beta chains presented below share a single source sample, sequenced in a study of T cells in Graves' hyperthyroidism and ophthalmopathy. RNA transcripts served as the template for amplifying TCR beta CDR3 regions. When the TCR CDR3 underwent first-round RT-PCR, the HTBI primer set was used. From the multiplex PCR reads, TCRdb called clonotypes with MiXCR, one entry per CDR3 protein. The table lists a few hundred thousand distinct CDR3 sequences, roughly 46% of them singletons. Sequenced: peripheral blood or thyroid tissue (not recorded which). Every receptor here comes from an adult woman with Graves' disease, either hyperthyroidism or ophthalmopathy (not recorded which).

The J gene is TRBJ1-2, the V gene TRBV7-9; 7 bases match TRBD1. The CDR3 extends over 13 amino acids. Germline V gene sequence: CDR1 SEHNR, CDR2 FQNEAQ (reference sequence). J lost 7 bases, V lost 1 base, and 3 bases had no gene match. CDR3 sequence: CASSLEGGGGYTF. CDR3 sequence (DNA): TGTGCCAGCAGCTTAGAAGGGGGCGGTGGCTACACCTTC.

This chain joins TRBV15 and TRBJ2-5; unclear D gene. Germline V gene data show CDR1 as LNHNV and CDR2 as YYDKDF (reference sequence). V was trimmed by 0 bases and J by 1 base, leaving 9 bases between them. There are 15 residues in the CDR3. In DNA, the CDR3 is TGTGCCACCAGCAGAGATTTGGGGTTCCAAGAGACCCAGTACTTC. Its translation is CATSRDLGFQETQYF.

This clonotype was counted ten times or more. This sequence joins TRBV7-9 and TRBJ2-2, with D possibly being TRBD1 (7 bases). The CDR3 has 17 amino acids. The germline gives CDR1 SEHNR, CDR2 FQNEAQ (reference sequence). The V end lost 6 bases, the J end lost 3 bases, and 20 bases lay between the germline ends. The CDR3 region is CASRGGPGTDYTGELFF. CDR3 bases: TGTGCCAGCAGAGGGGGCCCCGGGACTGATTACACCGGGGAGCTGTTTTTT.

There are many counts of this clonotype. The chain carries TRBV11-2 and TRBJ2-7, with 14 bases that match TRBD2. V was clipped by 5 bases and J by 3 bases; unmatched bases: 12. From germline, CDR1 is SGHAT and CDR2 FQNNGV. This CDR3 region has 18 residues. CDR3 region: CASSLRLGLAGGIYEQYF. CDR3 sequence (DNA): TGTGCCAGCAGCCTTCGCTTAGGACTAGCGGGAGGAATCTACGAGCAGTACTTC.

With regard to this clonotype: A clone one base away is much larger, so this may be a read error. The chain recombines TRBV3-1 with TRBJ1-5; maybe TRBD1 (5 bases). The ends were cut back, 1 base at V and 1 base at J, with 8 bases in the middle. The CDR3 runs 15 residues. Germline CDR1 LGHDT, CDR2 YNNKEL (reference sequence). The CDR3 DNA follows: TGTGCCAGCAGCCAAGGGGCAGGGAGCAATCAGCCCCAGCATTTT. It encodes CASSQGAGSNQPQHF.

This chain joins TRBV20-1 and TRBJ1-1; no firm D call. This CDR3 spans 12 amino acids. Looked up from germline, CDR1 is DFQATT and CDR2 is SNEGSKA (reference sequence). Trimming pared 8 bases from V and 1 base from J, leaving 11 bases between. The CDR3 nucleotides are TGCAGTCCTCAGCAGCGGAACACTGAAGCTTTCTTT. As protein: CSPQQRNTEAFF.

The V call is TRBV7-2, the J call TRBJ1-3, with TRBD1 identical over 7 bases. The length of the CDR3 is 15 residues. V lost 2 bases, J lost 8 bases, and 9 bases stayed unmatched. CDR1 SGHTA and CDR2 FQGNSA come from the germline V gene. CDR3 DNA: TGTGCCAGCAGCTTAAGACAGGGCGGCGGCTACACCATATATTTT. Residues: CASSLRQGGGYTIYF.

There are many counts of this clonotype. The chain couples TRBV5-8 to TRBJ2-7; no firm D call. Germline values: CDR1 SGHTS, CDR2 YDEGEE. Trimming pared 4 bases from V and 5 bases from J, leaving 13 bases between. The CDR3 extends over 13 amino acids. This CDR3 is CASSGDPAHEQYF. The DNA of the CDR3 is TGTGCCAGCAGCGGCGACCCCGCACACGAGCAGTACTTC.

The chain couples TRBV7-6 to TRBJ1-2, with D possibly being TRBD1 (5 bases). Trimming shortened V by 3 bases and J by 4 bases, and 12 bases separated the two germline ends. The CDR3 is made up of 14 amino acids. Germline CDR1 and CDR2: SGHVS and FNYEAQ. This chain's CDR3 is CASSLGGTAYGYTF. In nucleotides, the CDR3 is TGTGCCAGCAGCTTGGGGGGGACGGCCTATGGCTACACCTTC. The variable domain in full, with the rest retrieved from reference TRBV7-6 and TRBJ1-2, is GAGVSQSPRYKVTKRGQDVALRCDPISGHVSLYWYRQALGQGPEFLTYFNYEAQQDKSGLPNDRFSAERPEGSISTLTIQRTEQRDSAMYRCASSLGGTAYGYTFGSGTRLTVV.

This chain uses TRBV28 with TRBJ1-4; D remains unclear. Germline CDR1 is MDHEN and CDR2 is SYDVKM. V shed 5 bases and J shed 10 bases, with 17 bases lying between them. The CDR3 is made up of 14 amino acids. CDR3 in amino acids: CASSLPVPSGKLFF. The CDR3 DNA is TGTGCCAGCAGTCTTCCTGTACCGTCGGGAAAACTGTTTTTT.

This clonotype appeared many times. This chain joins TRBV2 and TRBJ2-2, with TRBD2 identical over 10 bases. V lost 7 bases and J lost 4; bases outside the gene matches: 6. Germline CDR1 SNHLY, CDR2 FYNNEI. This CDR3 is 15 amino acids long. The CDR3 bases are TGTGCCAGCACCCCGGGACTAGCGAGCACCGGGGAGCTGTTTTTT. Translation gives CASTPGLASTGELFF. The entire variable domain, with the rest obtained from reference TRBV2 and TRBJ2-2, is as follows: EPEVTQTPSHQVTQMGQEVILRCVPISNHLYFYWYRQILGQKVEFLVSFYNNEISEKSEIFDDQFSVERPDGSNFTLKIRSTKLEDSAMYFCASTPGLASTGELFFGEGSRLTVL.

The J gene is TRBJ2-5, the V gene TRBV11-3, with D possibly TRBD1 on 6 matching bases. V was cut by 5 bases and J by 5 bases, with 12 bases left in between. Germline V gene sequence: CDR1 SGHNT, CDR2 YENEEA. The CDR3 sequence is 13 residues long. The CDR3 nucleotides read TGTGCCAGCAGCGTGGACAGTGTGGAGACCCAGTACTTC. Protein: CASSVDSVETQYF. Combining the CDR3 with reference TRBV11-3 and TRBJ2-5 gives the whole variable domain EAGVVQSPRYKIIEKKQPVAFWCNPISGHNTLYWYLQNLGQGPELLIRYENEEAVDDSQLPKDRFSAERLKGVDSTLKIQPAELGDSAVYLCASSVDSVETQYFGPGTRLLVL.

This rearrangement joins TRBV10-2 to TRBJ2-7; tentatively, D is TRBD2 (6 bases). Trimming left V 7 bases short and J 1 base short, with 14 bases between. This CDR3 region has 14 residues. The germline CDR1 and CDR2 sequences are WSHSY and SAAADI. The CDR3 is CASTPLGGSYEQYF. The CDR3 DNA reads as TGCGCCAGCACCCCCCTCGGAGGGTCCTACGAGCAGTACTTC.

There are many counts of this clonotype. V is TRBV7-2 and J is TRBJ2-7; the D is unclear. The V and J ends lost 0 bases and 7 bases respectively, with 10 bases between them. This CDR3 spans 13 amino acids. Germline assignment: CDR1 SGHTA and CDR2 FQGNSA. The chain's CDR3 is CASSLALLREQYF. As DNA, the CDR3 is TGTGCCAGCAGCTTAGCCCTCCTACGGGAGCAGTACTTC. Drawing the rest from reference TRBV7-2 and TRBJ2-7, the complete variable domain is GAGVSQSPSNKVTEKGKDVELRCDPISGHTALYWYRQSLGQGLEFLIYFQGNSAPDKSGLPSDRFSAERTGGSVSTLTIQRTQQEDSAVYLCASSLALLREQYFGPGTRLTVT.

This chain connects TRBV20-1 to TRBJ2-7; D not certain. CDR3 length: 12 amino acids. Looked up from germline, CDR1 is DFQATT and CDR2 is SNEGSKA (reference sequence). V lost 0 bases and J 2 bases, leaving 5 bases between the germline ends. CDR3 nucleotide sequence: TGCAGTGCTAGAGATCGAACCTACGAGCAGTACTTC. It is translated as CSARDRTYEQYF.

In its sample, this clonotype was seen many times. The chain is built from TRBV24-1 and TRBJ2-7; TRBD1 might be the D (7 bases). V was pared by 3 bases and J by 3 bases, with 17 bases between. The germline gives CDR1 KGHDR, CDR2 SFDVKD. The CDR3 covers 16 residues. CDR3 sequence (DNA): TGTGCCACCAGTGATCCTACAGCCAGGGGGGTCTACGAGCAGTACTTC. Encoded protein: CATSDPTARGVYEQYF.

This clonotype has ten or more counts. V gene TRBV20-1 combines with J gene TRBJ2-7, with 7 bases that match TRBD2. The CDR3 contains 15 residues. The V gene end was trimmed by 7 bases and the J gene end by 3 bases; junction bases not matched to a gene: 15. Germline assignment: CDR1 DFQATT and CDR2 SNEGSKA (reference sequence). The CDR3 region is CSVGLTSLGRYEQYF. CDR3 nucleotide sequence: TGCAGTGTGGGACTAACAAGCCTTGGACGCTACGAGCAGTACTTC.